This T cell receptor (beta chain) is drawn from a study of blood T cells in healthy people across ages. The study, taken as a whole, reports: Aged donors had fewer naive CD4+ cells and lower diversity than long-lived donors.

Through a sample-barcoded 5' primer and a J-beta primer mix, a second PCR was run for about 6 to 11 cycles. TCRdb passed the 5' RACE reads through MiXCR, listing each CDR3 protein once. The sample consists of about 1,400,000 distinct CDR3 sequences, approximately 63% of them appearing once. V dropped 3 bases and J dropped 4 bases, with 12 bases sitting between them. Germline assignment: CDR1 DFQATT and CDR2 SNEGSKA (reference sequence). The CDR3 loop spans 13 amino acids. Comments on this clonotype: Its antigen is not known.

The receptor was derived from a man aged 18 to 35 in good health. The source material was blood. The chain couples TRBV20-1 to TRBJ1-2, with D perhaps matching TRBD1 (5 bases). The CDR3 coding sequence is TGCAGTGCTAGTTTTCTGGGGGGCTATGGCTACACCTTC. This sequence encodes CSASFLGGYGYTF.